These 12 T cell receptor beta chains share one sample of origin, sequenced in a study of shared clonotypes between healthy human individuals. Only in-frame clones appear in the TCRdb table, and some are missing; sequencing was by immunoSEQ multiplex PCR. The repertoire holds approximately 600,000 clones, around 96% seen once, with 0.11% in the top ten. Naive CD8 cells were CD45RO-negative, positively selected for CCR7, excluding terminally differentiated effector memory CD45RA+ cells. The sample consisted of naive CD8+ T cells sorted from blood. The receptors were sampled from a woman in her twenties or thirties in good health.

The chain carries TRBV30 and TRBJ1-1; 9 nucleotides agree with TRBD1. The CDR3 is made up of 14 amino acids. CDR1 is GTSNPN and CDR2 is SVGIG in the germline V gene (reference sequence). V gave up 5 bases and J gave up 2 bases; unmatched junction bases: 6. CDR3 loop: CAWALGQGNTEAFF. As DNA, the CDR3 is TGTGCCTGGGCCTTGGGACAGGGAAACACTGAAGCTTTCTTT.

This clone was seen only once. The rearrangement uses TRBV9 and TRBJ2-7; TRBD2 matches 7 bases. The V gene end was trimmed by 0 bases and the J gene end by 0 bases; junction bases not matched to a gene: 6. The CDR3 is 16 amino acids. Germline-derived CDR1 and CDR2 are SGDLS and YYNGEE. The CDR3 protein is CASSVGVSSGSYEQYF. The CDR3 coding sequence is TGTGCCAGCAGCGTAGGGGTTTCTAGCGGCTCCTACGAGCAGTACTTC.

This chain connects TRBV10-3 to TRBJ2-7; D remains unclear. This CDR3 contains 11 residues. The ends were cut back, 6 bases at V and 3 bases at J, with 6 bases in the middle. Looked up from germline, CDR1 is ENHRY and CDR2 is SYGVKD. The CDR3 is CAISGDYEQYF. The CDR3 DNA sequence: TGTGCCATCAGCGGAGACTACGAGCAGTACTTC.

This clone has just one count. The chain employs TRBV4-1 and TRBJ2-5; 7 bases are shared with TRBD1. The DNA end favors TRBJ2-7, so the J call may be wrong. This CDR3 comprises 13 residues. Germline values: CDR1 MGHRA, CDR2 YSYEKL. The CDR3 spells CASGTALTYEQYF. The CDR3 nucleotides read TGCGCCAGTGGGACAGCCTTAACCTACGAGCAGTACTTC.

The rearrangement links TRBV27 to TRBJ2-7, with D perhaps assigned TRBD1 or TRBD2 (5 bases each). This CDR3 contains 14 residues. CDR1 and CDR2 (germline): MNHEY, SMNVEV (reference sequence). V lost 5 bases and J 0 bases, leaving 11 bases between the germline ends. CDR3 in DNA: TGTGCCAGCAGTCCTCCGGGACCCTCCTACGAGCAGTACTTC. This translates into CASSPPGPSYEQYF.

The chain is built from TRBV7-6 and TRBJ2-7; D possibly corresponds to TRBD1 (7 bases). Trimming took 1 base from V and 2 from J, leaving 12 bases between them. Germline V CDR1 and CDR2: SGHVS, FNYEAQ. The CDR3 extends over 15 amino acids. CDR3 amino acids: CASSLGGGTAYEQYF. DNA of the CDR3: TGTGCCAGCAGCTTAGGAGGAGGGACAGCCTACGAGCAGTACTTC.

The rearrangement joins TRBV30 to TRBJ1-3; the D gene is possibly TRBD1 (6 bases). The germline V and J ends were trimmed by 4 bases and 0 bases, with 16 bases remaining between them. CDR1 and CDR2 from the germline V gene are GTSNPN and SVGIG (reference sequence). The CDR3 contains 16 residues. For the CDR3, the DNA is TGTGCCTGGAAGGGGGTCGGGGGTTACTCTGGAAACACCATATATTTT. Its translation is CAWKGVGGYSGNTIYF.

The V and J genes are TRBV7-1 and TRBJ2-7; D might be TRBD2 (6 bases). Being an ORF, TRBV7-1 has a function that is uncertain. Trimming left V 7 bases short and J 5 bases short, with 15 bases between. This CDR3 has 13 residues. The CDR3 protein is CASTVGGDDEQYF. The CDR3 coding sequence is TGTGCCAGCACTGTGGGGGGAGACGACGAGCAGTACTTC.

V is TRBV19 and J is TRBJ2-3; D tentatively fits TRBD1 or TRBD2 (5 bases each). CDR3 length: 14 amino acids. Germline V gene data show CDR1 as LNHDA and CDR2 as SQIVND (reference sequence). V was clipped by 4 bases and J by 4 bases, with 12 bases between them. The CDR3 DNA sequence: TGTGCCAGTAGTAATATGAGGGGCCCAGATACGCAGTATTTT. Translation: CASSNMRGPDTQYF.

This chain connects TRBV7-2 to TRBJ2-7, with 13 positions matching TRBD2. The V segment lost 5 bases and the J segment 2 bases; nucleotides outside the gene matches: 3. CDR1 SGHTA and CDR2 FQGNSA come from the germline V gene. The CDR3 spans 15 residues. The CDR3 region is CASSPGLAGAYEQYF. CDR3 in DNA: TGTGCCAGCAGCCCCGGACTAGCGGGGGCCTACGAGCAGTACTTC.

The chain uses TRBV7-9 and TRBJ1-4; D might be TRBD1 (5 bases). Germline V gives CDR1 SEHNR, CDR2 FQNEAQ (reference sequence). The CDR3 has 14 residues. The V and J ends lost 11 bases and 3 bases respectively, with 16 bases between them. DNA for the CDR3: TGTGCCGGGGGAGGGAGGCAGCCTAATGAAAAACTGTTTTTT. The encoded protein is CAGGGRQPNEKLFF.

The chain joins TRBV2 to TRBJ1-1, with 7 bases lining up with TRBD1. The length of the CDR3 is 16 residues. The germline CDR1 and CDR2 sequences are SNHLY and FYNNEI. After removal of 2 bases from V and 5 bases from J, the junction contained 11 bases not matched to a gene. Written as DNA, the CDR3 is TGTGCCAGCAGTGAATACTTGACAGGGCGGGGGACTGAAGCTTTCTTT. It specifies CASSEYLTGRGTEAFF.